The rows below give T cell receptor beta chains drawn from one sample of a study of radiotherapy plus CTLA-4 blockade in lung cancer. This table comes from immunoSEQ multiplex PCR, and its TCRdb copy is limited to in-frame clones, with some not included. There are roughly 93,000 clones in the sample; around four fifths occur only once, and around 3.7% lies in the top ten. The sequencing used peripheral blood, collected from a patient treated with radiotherapy plus ipilimumab. These receptors were obtained from a human donor with non-small cell lung cancer who had a partial response to radiotherapy plus ipilimumab. CDR3s include the opening cysteine and the closing phenylalanine or tryptophan. Each record gives: CDR3 DNA, CDR3 protein, V gene, clone size, J gene, D gene. The D gene is left open where the match is weak. Rows may omit the clone size; those that give it use once, few, many or a size class.

TGTGCCAGTAGTCCGGGACAGGGTTGGGGTCAGCCCCAGCATTTT	CASSPGQGWGQPQHF	TRBV19	-	TRBJ1-5	TRBD1
TGTGCCAGCAGCTCTCGGGACACTACCTCCTACAATGAGCAGTTCTTC	CASSSRDTTSYNEQFF	TRBV28	-	TRBJ2-1	-
TGTGCCAGCAGCTTAGCGGCAGTCACAGATACGCAGTATTTT	CASSLAAVTDTQYF	TRBV7-2	-	TRBJ2-3	-
TGCGCCAGCAGCCAAGACGGCCTAGCGGTGAACACCGGGGAGCTGTTTTTT	CASSQDGLAVNTGELFF	TRBV4-1	-	TRBJ2-2	TRBD2
TGTGCCAGCAGTGCGTTTAGCGGGAGGTTAGGTGAGCAGTACTTC	CASSAFSGRLGEQYF	TRBV2	few	TRBJ2-7	TRBD2
TGTGCCAGTAGTATATCACCGCAGGGGGGTTCCAAAAACATTCAGTACTTC	CASSISPQGGSKNIQYF	TRBV19	once	TRBJ2-4	-
TGTGCCAGTACCCCCGACAGGGGCCCCCTAGCTGGGGCCAACGTCCTGACTTTC	CASTPDRGPLAGANVLTF	TRBV19	-	TRBJ2-6	TRBD1
TGCGCCAGCAGCTTGGGCCCGGCTAGCGGGAGGGCTGGGGCAGATACGCAGTATTTT	CASSLGPASGRAGADTQYF	TRBV5-1	-	TRBJ2-3	TRBD2
TGTGCCAGTTACTCTGCCGGACAGCCCAACGGGGAAAAACTGTTTTTT	CASYSAGQPNGEKLFF	TRBV19	-	TRBJ1-4	-
TGTGCCAGCACCCTCCCGGCGGGAGGGGCAGATACGCAGTATTTT	CASTLPAGGADTQYF	TRBV2	-	TRBJ2-3	TRBD2
TGTGCCAGCAGGTCCCCCGGGACAGGGTCCTACGAGCAGTACTTC	CASRSPGTGSYEQYF	TRBV27	once	TRBJ2-7	TRBD1
TGTGCCAGCAGCTCCTCAGGGGGGATGAACACTGAAGCTTTCTTT	CASSSSGGMNTEAFF	TRBV7-8	-	TRBJ1-1	TRBD1
TGTGCCATCAGGCCCGGACTAGCGGGGCACAATGAGCAGTTCTTC	CAIRPGLAGHNEQFF	TRBV10-3	-	TRBJ2-1	TRBD2
TGTGCCAGCATCAAAGGAAGACTAGCGGACAACACCGGGGAGCTGTTTTTT	CASIKGRLADNTGELFF	TRBV11-2	-	TRBJ2-2	TRBD2
TGCGCCAGCAGCTTGGTAGGGACTAGCGAGGATGAGCAGTTCTTC	CASSLVGTSEDEQFF	TRBV5-1	-	TRBJ2-1	TRBD2
TGTGCCAGCAGCTTAAGGGACACTACCTCCTACGAGCAGTACTTC	CASSLRDTTSYEQYF	TRBV9	few	TRBJ2-7	-
TGTGCCAGCAGGTTAGGGCGGGAGGGCGGCGAGCAGTACTTC	CASRLGREGGEQYF	TRBV6-1	-	TRBJ2-7	TRBD2
TGTGCCAGCTCACCACCGACAGCCCCGGGGGGAGATACGCAGTATTTT	CASSPPTAPGGDTQYF	TRBV18	-	TRBJ2-3	TRBD2